The 4 T cell receptor beta chains reported below all come from one sample, sequenced in a study of blood T cell repertoires in COVID-19. Generated by immunoSEQ multiplex PCR, the TCRdb table keeps only in-frame clones and is missing some. The table lists almost 400,000 clones, 80% to 90% of them singletons, with under 3% in the top ten. The sequenced material came from peripheral blood. These receptors originate from a woman aged 55 to 70 with COVID-19, enrolled during active disease.

The rearrangement links TRBV12-5 to TRBJ2-3, with D possibly being TRBD2 (7 bases). Trimming removed 0 bases at V and 7 bases at J, with 23 bases between. This CDR3 comprises 18 residues. The germline V gene has CDR1 LGHNT and CDR2 FRNRAP. CDR3 loop: CASGLVNLAGATKHTQYF. CDR3 coding DNA: TGTGCTAGTGGTTTGGTAAACCTGGCGGGGGCCACCAAACATACGCAGTATTTT.

This clone has only a few counts. The chain links TRBV19 to TRBJ1-5; TRBD1 is a possible D gene (6 bases). Trimming shortened V by 7 bases and J by 7 bases, and 17 bases separated the two germline ends. This CDR3 contains 14 residues. Germline V gene sequence: CDR1 LNHDA, CDR2 SQIVND (reference sequence). The CDR3 loop reads CASTTGGAIQPQHF. In DNA form, the CDR3 reads TGTGCCAGTACCACGGGGGGGGCGATCCAGCCCCAGCATTTT.

This clone was picked up one time. This chain links TRBV4-1 with TRBJ1-2; D remains unclear. CDR1 is MGHRA, CDR2 YSYEKL, per germline. V lost 0 bases to trimming and J lost 2 bases, with 7 bases between them. This CDR3 comprises 14 residues. The CDR3 bases are TGCGCCAGCAGCCAAGAGGGCGGGAACTATGGCTACACCTTC. The encoded protein is CASSQEGGNYGYTF.

The chain carries TRBV5-1 and TRBJ1-1, with D possibly matching TRBD1 (5 bases). The V and J ends lost 0 bases and 1 base respectively, with 10 bases between them. Germline CDR1 reads SGHRS; CDR2 reads YFSETQ. CDR3 size: 15 residues. This CDR3 reads CASSLAARENTEAFF. Written as DNA, the CDR3 is TGCGCCAGCAGCTTGGCCGCCAGGGAGAACACTGAAGCTTTCTTT.